The sequence of this TCR beta chain was determined in a study of OX40 agonist ivuxolimab in advanced cancers. Study as a whole: The patients received agonistic anti-OX40 (CD134) antibody ivuxolimab. All patients had ivuxolimab intravenously every 2 weeks at 0.01 to 10 mg/kg.

Excluded were patients having autoimmune disease history or systemic immunosuppression. Blood sampling was done at baseline, cycle 4 day 1, and cycle 7 day 1. Using immunoSEQ multiplex PCR, the repertoire was profiled, and TCRdb retains in-frame clones only, with some absent. The top ten clones hold under 20% of a sample with some 19,000 clones, about 77% of them seen once. This CDR3 contains 14 residues. The V gene's germline CDR1 is SNHLY and CDR2 FYNNEI. V was pared by 6 bases and J by 5 bases, with 3 bases of the junction left unmatched. Sequenced material: CD4+ or CD8+ T cells sorted from blood, taken in a trial of the OX40 agonist ivuxolimab. This receptor was obtained from an adult with an advanced solid tumor such as melanoma, head and neck, liver or kidney cancer. This chain links TRBV2 with TRBJ1-6, with TRBD1 matching 8 bases. CDR3 nucleotides: TGTGCCAGCAGGCAGACAGGGGATAATTCACCCCTCCACTTT. Residues: CASRQTGDNSPLHF.